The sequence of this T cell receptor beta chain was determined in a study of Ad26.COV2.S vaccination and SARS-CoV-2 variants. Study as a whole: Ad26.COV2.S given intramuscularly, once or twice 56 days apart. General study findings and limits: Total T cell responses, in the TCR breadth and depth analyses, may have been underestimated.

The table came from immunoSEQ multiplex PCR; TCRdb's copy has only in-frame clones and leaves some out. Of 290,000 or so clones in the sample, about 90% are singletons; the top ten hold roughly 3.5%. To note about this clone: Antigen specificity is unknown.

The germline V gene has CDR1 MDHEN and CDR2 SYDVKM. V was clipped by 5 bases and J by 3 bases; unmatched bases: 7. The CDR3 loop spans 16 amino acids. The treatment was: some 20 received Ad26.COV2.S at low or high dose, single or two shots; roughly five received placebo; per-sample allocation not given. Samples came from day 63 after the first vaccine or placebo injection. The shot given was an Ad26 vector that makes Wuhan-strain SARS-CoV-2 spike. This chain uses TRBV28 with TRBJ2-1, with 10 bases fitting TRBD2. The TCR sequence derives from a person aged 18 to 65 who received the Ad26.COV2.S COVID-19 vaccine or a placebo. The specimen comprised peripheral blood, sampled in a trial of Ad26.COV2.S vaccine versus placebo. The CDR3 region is CASSPASGSRYNEQFF. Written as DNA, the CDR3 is TGTGCCAGCAGTCCCGCTAGCGGGAGTCGCTACAATGAGCAGTTCTTC.